The rows below give T cell receptor beta chains drawn from one sample of a study of blood T cell repertoires in COVID-19. Clones were read by immunoSEQ multiplex PCR, and TCRdb kept only the in-frame ones, dropping some. Counted here are 61,000 or so clones, 85% to 90% occurring once; the ten biggest clones make up roughly 20%. Sequenced material: peripheral blood. Source of these receptors: a woman older than 75 with active COVID-19. The CDR3 runs from the conserved cysteine through the conserved F or W. Each record gives: J gene, D gene, clone size, V gene, CDR3 protein, CDR3 DNA. A D gene is named only where the DNA matches it firmly. Expanded clones are given a class, and other clones once, few, many or no size at all.

j_gene: TRBJ2-7; d_gene: -; abundance: -; v_gene: TRBV5-4; CDR3aa: CASSLDIRGAAYEQYF; CDR3nt: TGTGCCAGCAGCTTGGATATAAGGGGCGCAGCCTACGAGCAGTACTTC
j_gene: TRBJ1-1; d_gene: -; abundance: -; v_gene: TRBV5-4; CDR3aa: CASSLDRDTEAFF; CDR3nt: TGTGCCAGCAGCTTGGACAGGGACACTGAAGCTTTCTTT
j_gene: TRBJ2-1; d_gene: TRBD2; abundance: -; v_gene: TRBV29-1; CDR3aa: CSVVRGGSYNEQFF; CDR3nt: TGCAGCGTTGTTCGCGGGGGTTCCTACAATGAGCAGTTCTTC
j_gene: TRBJ1-6; d_gene: -; abundance: -; v_gene: TRBV30; CDR3aa: CAWSVLGGHNSPLHF; CDR3nt: TGTGCCTGGAGTGTACTGGGGGGGCATAATTCACCCCTCCACTTT
j_gene: TRBJ1-2; d_gene: -; abundance: -; v_gene: TRBV5-6; CDR3aa: CASSPSPAGGTPGYTF; CDR3nt: TGTGCCAGCAGCCCAAGTCCCGCCGGGGGGACGCCGGGCTACACCTTC
j_gene: TRBJ2-1; d_gene: -; abundance: -; v_gene: TRBV19; CDR3aa: CASSRSGRVTEQFF; CDR3nt: TGTGCCAGTAGTAGATCAGGCAGGGTCACTGAGCAGTTCTTC
j_gene: TRBJ1-4; d_gene: TRBD1; abundance: -; v_gene: TRBV6-5; CDR3aa: CASSYLTGSNEKLFF; CDR3nt: TGTGCCAGCAGTTACCTGACAGGGAGTAATGAAAAACTGTTTTTT
j_gene: TRBJ2-1; d_gene: TRBD2; abundance: -; v_gene: TRBV4-2; CDR3aa: CASSPRLAGDEQFF; CDR3nt: TGTGCCAGCAGCCCTCGACTAGCGGGTGATGAGCAGTTCTTC
j_gene: TRBJ2-3; d_gene: TRBD2; abundance: -; v_gene: TRBV9; CDR3aa: CASSVGWSGGVDTQYF; CDR3nt: TGTGCCAGCAGCGTAGGATGGAGCGGGGGTGTAGATACGCAGTATTTT
j_gene: TRBJ2-7; d_gene: -; abundance: -; v_gene: TRBV2; CDR3aa: CASSDNGPGEQYF; CDR3nt: TGTGCCAGCTCGGACAACGGGCCTGGGGAGCAGTACTTC
j_gene: TRBJ1-2; d_gene: -; abundance: -; v_gene: TRBV30; CDR3aa: CAWVSPGAGGYTF; CDR3nt: TGTGCCTGGGTATCGCCCGGGGCGGGGGGCTACACCTTC
j_gene: TRBJ2-1; d_gene: TRBD2; abundance: -; v_gene: TRBV19; CDR3aa: CASRLAGGLEQFF; CDR3nt: TGTGCCAGTAGACTAGCGGGGGGGCTCGAGCAGTTCTTC
j_gene: TRBJ2-5; d_gene: TRBD1; abundance: -; v_gene: TRBV6-4; CDR3aa: CAFFPGQGASKETQYF; CDR3nt: TGTGCTTTCTTCCCGGGACAGGGGGCCTCTAAAGAGACCCAGTACTTC
j_gene: TRBJ2-7; d_gene: -; abundance: few; v_gene: TRBV5-1; CDR3aa: CASTRGWGHEQYF; CDR3nt: TGCGCCAGCACCCGAGGGTGGGGGCACGAGCAGTACTTC
j_gene: TRBJ1-1; d_gene: -; abundance: -; v_gene: TRBV11-3; CDR3aa: CASSPGGAENTEAFF; CDR3nt: TGTGCCAGCAGCCCCGGAGGCGCTGAGAACACTGAAGCTTTCTTT
j_gene: TRBJ1-1; d_gene: TRBD1; abundance: -; v_gene: TRBV7-9; CDR3aa: CASSPTGLNTEAFF; CDR3nt: TGTGCCAGCAGTCCGACAGGGCTGAACACTGAAGCTTTCTTT
j_gene: TRBJ2-3; d_gene: -; abundance: few; v_gene: TRBV11-2; CDR3aa: CASSSRTGRGGDTQYF; CDR3nt: TGTGCCAGCAGCTCCCGGACAGGCCGGGGGGGGGATACGCAGTATTTT
j_gene: TRBJ2-7; d_gene: TRBD2; abundance: -; v_gene: TRBV5-1; CDR3aa: CASSPGGLVKGGISYEQYF; CDR3nt: TGCGCCAGCAGCCCGGGAGGGTTAGTAAAGGGCGGCATCTCCTACGAGCAGTACTTC
j_gene: TRBJ2-5; d_gene: -; abundance: -; v_gene: TRBV5-5; CDR3aa: CASSQTTSVETQYF; CDR3nt: TGTGCCAGCAGCCAGACTACGTCCGTGGAGACCCAGTACTTC
j_gene: TRBJ2-7; d_gene: -; abundance: -; v_gene: TRBV25-1; CDR3aa: CASRKRGSSYEQYF; CDR3nt: TGTGCCAGCAGGAAGAGGGGGAGCTCCTACGAGCAGTACTTC
j_gene: TRBJ2-3; d_gene: TRBD1; abundance: -; v_gene: TRBV27; CDR3aa: CASRHSQGAPDTQYF; CDR3nt: TGTGCCAGCAGACACTCACAGGGGGCCCCGGATACGCAGTATTTT
j_gene: TRBJ2-7; d_gene: -; abundance: -; v_gene: TRBV13; CDR3aa: CASSPSPGSSYEQYF; CDR3nt: TGTGCCAGCAGCCCGTCCCCGGGGTCATCCTACGAGCAGTACTTC
j_gene: TRBJ1-5; d_gene: TRBD1; abundance: few; v_gene: TRBV7-9; CDR3aa: CASTSGGSDQPQHF; CDR3nt: TGTGCCAGCACCTCAGGGGGCTCCGATCAGCCCCAGCATTTT
j_gene: TRBJ2-2; d_gene: -; abundance: -; v_gene: TRBV24-1; CDR3aa: CATSAQGHGELFF; CDR3nt: TGTGCCACCAGTGCCCAGGGCCACGGGGAGCTGTTTTTT
j_gene: TRBJ2-1; d_gene: -; abundance: -; v_gene: TRBV7-8; CDR3aa: CASSFGHNEQFF; CDR3nt: TGTGCCAGCAGCTTTGGGCACAATGAGCAGTTCTTC
j_gene: TRBJ1-3; d_gene: -; abundance: -; v_gene: TRBV18; CDR3aa: CASSPPGERRNTIYF; CDR3nt: TGTGCCAGCTCACCACCAGGGGAAAGAAGAAACACCATATATTTT
j_gene: TRBJ1-2; d_gene: TRBD1; abundance: -; v_gene: TRBV6-5; CDR3aa: CASSPAGQLYGYTF; CDR3nt: TGTGCCAGCAGTCCCGCGGGACAGCTATATGGCTACACCTTC
j_gene: TRBJ2-2; d_gene: TRBD1; abundance: -; v_gene: TRBV3-1/TRBV3-2; CDR3aa: CASSQVMTGVNTGELFF; CDR3nt: TGTGCCAGCAGCCAAGTAATGACAGGGGTTAACACCGGGGAGCTGTTTTTT
j_gene: TRBJ2-1; d_gene: TRBD2; abundance: -; v_gene: TRBV29-1; CDR3aa: CSKLAGGGEQFF; CDR3nt: TGCAGCAAACTGGCGGGGGGAGGCGAGCAGTTCTTC
j_gene: TRBJ2-7; d_gene: TRBD1; abundance: -; v_gene: TRBV7-8; CDR3aa: CASSLRLWGQGLYEQYF; CDR3nt: TGTGCCAGCAGCCTCCGCTTGTGGGGACAGGGATTGTACGAGCAGTACTTC
j_gene: TRBJ2-3; d_gene: TRBD2; abundance: once; v_gene: TRBV13; CDR3aa: CASSHRLAGTLDTQYF; CDR3nt: TGTGCCAGCAGCCACCGACTAGCGGGGACGCTGGATACGCAGTATTTT
j_gene: TRBJ2-3; d_gene: TRBD2; abundance: -; v_gene: TRBV3-1/TRBV3-2; CDR3aa: CASSQIRLADTDTQYF; CDR3nt: TGTGCCAGCAGCCAAATCAGACTAGCGGACACAGATACGCAGTATTTT
j_gene: TRBJ2-1; d_gene: TRBD2; abundance: -; v_gene: TRBV5-1; CDR3aa: CASSFGTSGGAYNEQFF; CDR3nt: TGCGCCAGCAGCTTCGGGACTAGCGGGGGGGCCTACAATGAGCAGTTCTTC
j_gene: TRBJ2-1; d_gene: TRBD2; abundance: -; v_gene: TRBV7-2; CDR3aa: CASSFSGGPSNEQFF; CDR3nt: TGTGCCAGCAGCTTCTCGGGGGGGCCATCCAATGAGCAGTTCTTC
j_gene: TRBJ2-3; d_gene: TRBD2; abundance: -; v_gene: TRBV29-1; CDR3aa: CSVDPLGGGSDTQYF; CDR3nt: TGCAGCGTTGACCCACTTGGGGGGGGGTCAGATACGCAGTATTTT
j_gene: TRBJ2-5; d_gene: TRBD2; abundance: -; v_gene: TRBV5-4; CDR3aa: CASSSAGGHETQYF; CDR3nt: TGTGCCAGCAGCTCAGCGGGGGGGCACGAGACCCAGTACTTC
j_gene: TRBJ1-4; d_gene: -; abundance: -; v_gene: TRBV3-1/TRBV3-2; CDR3aa: CASSHVSGNEKLFF; CDR3nt: TGTGCCAGCAGCCATGTCTCCGGGAATGAAAAACTGTTTTTT
j_gene: TRBJ2-5; d_gene: -; abundance: once; v_gene: TRBV5-4; CDR3aa: CASSSRDSRETQYF; CDR3nt: TGTGCCAGCAGCTCTCGGGACTCGAGGGAGACCCAGTACTTC
j_gene: TRBJ2-7; d_gene: TRBD2; abundance: -; v_gene: TRBV15; CDR3aa: CATSRAFGAGGQHEQYF; CDR3nt: TGTGCCACCAGCAGAGCTTTTGGGGCGGGGGGGCAACACGAGCAGTACTTC
j_gene: TRBJ1-5; d_gene: -; abundance: -; v_gene: TRBV27; CDR3aa: CASSFLGVVGGNNQPQHF; CDR3nt: TGTGCCAGCAGTTTTCTCGGCGTTGTGGGAGGGAACAATCAGCCCCAGCATTTT
j_gene: TRBJ2-7; d_gene: -; abundance: -; v_gene: TRBV2; CDR3aa: CASSEEILSYEQYF; CDR3nt: TGTGCCAGCAGTGAAGAAATCCTCTCCTACGAGCAGTACTTC
j_gene: TRBJ2-1; d_gene: -; abundance: -; v_gene: TRBV11-3; CDR3aa: CASSLGRNEQFF; CDR3nt: TGTGCCAGCAGCTTAGGGAGGAATGAGCAGTTCTTC